The source of this T cell receptor (beta chain) is a study of cytomegalovirus exposure and HLA in healthy donors. Study-level information: An analysis done earlier identified almost 120 million unique TCR beta sequences from 200 million or so T cells.

About this clone itself: Antigen specificity is unknown.

V trimming: 3 bases; J trimming: 2 bases; junction bases outside the gene matches: 1. Germline CDR1 and CDR2: SGHNT and YYREEE (reference sequence). This CDR3 contains 16 residues. Findings and caveats of the study: A likely sequencing artifact accounted for one observed cluster of highly shared sequence variants. Per published reports, the classifier diagnosed cytomegalovirus status with high specificity and sensitivity. The study labeled approximately 150 TCR beta chains cytomegalovirus-associated.

A multiplex PCR was run with 60 Vbeta primers and 13 Jbeta primers. Assay used: immunoSEQ multiplex PCR; TCRdb lists only in-frame clones, some missing. Here the sample spans around 100,000 clones, around 70% being singletons. Sequencing used PBMCs. This clonotype originated in a man in his forties in good health and CMV-seropositive. The chain carries TRBV5-4 and TRBJ2-1; TRBD2 agrees at 14 bases. CDR3 in amino acids: CASSWTSGRPYNEQFF. DNA of the CDR3: TGTGCCAGCAGCTGGACTAGCGGGAGGCCCTACAATGAGCAGTTCTTC.